What follows is one T cell receptor beta chain and its context. The record originates from a study of T cell changes during pregnancy in multiple sclerosis. This CDR3 region has 21 residues. V shed 5 bases and J shed 1 base, with 31 bases lying between them. Germline V gene lookup returns CDR1 SGHVS and CDR2 FNYEAQ. The repertoire was sequenced with immunoSEQ multiplex PCR; TCRdb's copy has only in-frame clones and lacks some. Seen here are 40,000 or so clones, 85% to 95% observed once, and the top ten hold over 0.55%. The input for sequencing was CD4+ T cells from peripheral blood mononuclear cells, taken in the third trimester of pregnancy. This rearrangement joins TRBV7-6 to TRBJ2-3; possible D gene TRBD2, 5 bases. The TCR comes from a female donor with multiple sclerosis, enrolled in a pregnancy study. The DNA of the CDR3 is TGTGCCAGCAGCCCAGACCCGGTGGGGTACGGAGGTGTAGGCGGCACAGATACGCAGTATTTT. Translating gives CASSPDPVGYGGVGGTDTQYF. Together with reference TRBV7-6 and TRBJ2-3, the CDR3 gives the full variable domain: GAGVSQSPRYKVTKRGQDVALRCDPISGHVSLYWYRQALGQGPEFLTYFNYEAQQDKSGLPNDRFSAERPEGSISTLTIQRTEQRDSAMYRCASSPDPVGYGGVGGTDTQYFGPGTRLTVL.